This entry describes one T cell receptor beta chain. Its antigen remains unidentified. This sample is part of a study of shared clonotypes between healthy human individuals. The CDR3 consists of 16 residues. V was pared by 1 base and J by 7 bases, with 18 bases between. The germline CDR1 and CDR2 sequences are MGHRA and YSYEKL. Each subset's genomic DNA was shared equally among a number of immunoSEQ plates. Sorted subsets were amplified in replicate PCRs using around 220 ng DNA, 30,000 to 35,000 T cell genomes. Here immunoSEQ multiplex PCR was the method, and the copy in TCRdb shows in-frame clones only, minus some. The sample gives around 200,000 clones, around 63% of which show up once; more than 9% is in the top ten. Broader study findings: As a rule, naive subsets had a larger estimated richness than memory subsets.

The specimen sequenced was memory CD4+ T cells sorted from blood. Noted subset: CD45RA-negative fraction. This clonotype originated in a man aged 25-45 years in good health. The chain links TRBV4-1 to TRBJ2-3; D is undetermined. The CDR3 is CASSQGITNTVNTQYF. The CDR3 DNA reads TGCGCCAGCAGCCAAGGAATAACCAACACAGTGAATACGCAGTATTTT.